The present T cell receptor beta chain was sequenced within a study of OX40 agonist ivuxolimab in advanced cancers. Study-wide context: Patients assigned to dose escalation were diagnosed with hepatocellular carcinoma, melanoma, renal cell or head and neck cancer. From about 23 to 85 years was the age range, with a mean of around 56 years, and 65% to 90% were male.

This table comes from immunoSEQ multiplex PCR, and its TCRdb copy is limited to in-frame clones, with some not included. The sample holds tens of thousands of clones, roughly 91% seen once. Trimming removed 6 bases at V and 7 bases at J, with 16 bases between. The germline V gene has CDR1 MNHEY and CDR2 SVGAGI. This CDR3 spans 14 amino acids. This sequence was found in an adult with an advanced solid tumor such as melanoma, head and neck, liver or kidney cancer. This specimen consisted of CD4+ or CD8+ T cells sorted from blood, obtained in a trial of the OX40 agonist ivuxolimab. The chain links TRBV6-5 to TRBJ1-5, with a possible D match to TRBD1 (5 bases). This CDR3 reads CASSPPGVRQPQHF. CDR3 sequence (DNA): TGTGCCAGCAGCCCCCCGGGGGTTCGACAGCCCCAGCATTTT.